The rows below give T cell receptor beta chains drawn from one sample of a study of T cells after yellow fever vaccination. Each CDR3 protein gets one entry after TCRdb re-called the 5' RACE reads with MiXCR. The table includes about 320,000 distinct CDR3 sequences, roughly 4.3% detected once. The sequencing here drew on PBMCs, taken 15 days after the yellow fever booster vaccination. The receptor set was obtained from a man aged 18 to 29 who received the YFV17D yellow fever vaccine. CDR3s include the opening cysteine and the closing phenylalanine or tryptophan. The D gene is left open where the match is weak. Clone size is given for some rows only: seen once, a few or many times, or a class if the clone is expanded.

J	V	D	size	CDR3	DNA
TRBJ2-5	TRBV6-2/TRBV6-3	NA	NA	CASSLGPNPRTQYF	TGTGCCAGCAGTTTAGGACCAAACCCGAGGACCCAGTACTTC
TRBJ2-7	TRBV6-6	NA	few	CASSYRLSYEQYF	TGTGCCAGCAGTTACCGCCTTTCCTACGAGCAGTACTTC
TRBJ1-1	TRBV20-1	NA	many	CSARGTVKDTEAFF	TGCAGTGCTAGAGGGACAGTCAAAGACACTGAAGCTTTCTTT
TRBJ1-6	TRBV6-5	TRBD1	NA	CASSSRQGFPYNSPLHF	TGTGCCAGCAGTTCCCGACAGGGTTTCCCCTATAATTCACCCCTCCACTTT
TRBJ1-4	TRBV7-9	NA	NA	CASSRRGSTNEKLFF	TGTGCCAGCAGCAGGAGGGGATCAACTAATGAAAAACTGTTTTTT
TRBJ2-1	TRBV4-1	NA	many	CASSQGELYNEQFF	TGCGCCAGCAGCCAAGGGGAACTATACAATGAGCAGTTCTTC
TRBJ1-2	TRBV12-3/TRBV12-4	TRBD1	many	CASSSTGTGAHGYTF	TGTGCCAGCAGTTCGACCGGGACAGGGGCCCATGGCTACACCTTC
TRBJ2-2	TRBV6-4	NA	few	CASSARNTGELFF	TGTGCCAGCAGTGCTAGGAACACCGGGGAGCTGTTTTTT
TRBJ2-7	TRBV7-2	TRBD1	NA	CASSLVGQGAQEQYF	TGTGCCAGCAGCTTAGTGGGACAGGGGGCGCAGGAGCAGTACTTC
TRBJ2-5	TRBV20-1	NA	NA	CSARKFMGNGETQYF	TGCAGTGCTAGGAAGTTTATGGGGAACGGGGAGACCCAGTACTTC
TRBJ1-6	TRBV20-1	TRBD1	many	CSAWTGTGGSPLHF	TGCAGTGCTTGGACCGGGACAGGCGGGTCACCCCTCCACTTT
TRBJ1-5	TRBV19	TRBD1	NA	CASSTRGTGGQPQHF	TGTGCCAGTAGTACGAGGGGGACAGGGGGTCAGCCCCAGCATTTT
TRBJ2-5	TRBV6-5	NA	many	CASSYRGTFKGETQYF	TGTGCCAGCAGTTACAGGGGAACTTTCAAAGGGGAGACCCAGTACTTC
TRBJ1-2	TRBV11-2	NA	few	CASSYPGVYGYTF	TGTGCCAGCAGCTATCCCGGGGTCTATGGCTACACCTTC
TRBJ1-5	TRBV7-2	NA	many	CASSFRASQPQHF	TGTGCCAGCAGCTTCAGGGCTTCCCAGCCCCAGCATTTT
TRBJ2-3	TRBV12-3/TRBV12-4	TRBD1	many	CASRNRGVADTQYF	TGTGCCAGCAGGAACAGGGGAGTGGCAGATACGCAGTATTTT
TRBJ2-5	TRBV6-6	NA	NA	CASSLRIGTQYF	TGTGCCAGCAGTTTACGAATCGGGACCCAGTACTTC
TRBJ2-5	TRBV6-1	NA	many	CASSEIQQETQYF	TGTGCCAGCAGTGAAATACAGCAAGAGACCCAGTACTTC
TRBJ1-4	TRBV6-6	NA	many	CASVSTDKEEKLFF	TGTGCCAGCGTGAGCACAGACAAAGAGGAAAAACTGTTTTTT
TRBJ2-7	TRBV7-2	NA	many	CASSLLVEQYF	TGTGCCAGCAGCCTCCTAGTCGAGCAGTACTTC
TRBJ2-2	TRBV7-2	TRBD2	NA	CASSPDTSGRPSSGELFF	TGTGCCAGCAGCCCTGACACTAGCGGGAGGCCATCTTCCGGGGAGCTGTTTTTT
TRBJ2-1	TRBV27	NA	NA	CASSRLSYNEQFF	TGTGCCAGCAGCAGGTTATCCTACAATGAGCAGTTCTTC
TRBJ2-7	TRBV7-2	NA	many	CASSLRAARGEQYF	TGTGCCAGCAGCTTACGGGCGGCCCGCGGCGAGCAGTACTTC
TRBJ2-1	TRBV5-1	TRBD2	many	CASSGSSGGAYNEQFF	TGCGCCAGCAGCGGCTCTAGCGGGGGGGCCTACAATGAGCAGTTCTTC
TRBJ2-3	TRBV7-3	NA	few	CASRSEGDTQYF	TGTGCCAGCCGCTCGGAGGGAGATACGCAGTATTTT
TRBJ1-5	TRBV9	NA	NA	CASSASDGNQPQHF	TGTGCCAGCAGCGCATCGGACGGGAATCAGCCCCAGCATTTT
TRBJ1-1	TRBV12-3/TRBV12-4	TRBD1	few	CASSGQAMNTEAFF	TGTGCCAGCAGCGGACAGGCAATGAACACTGAAGCTTTCTTT
TRBJ2-7	TRBV20-1	NA	NA	CSARDPRRHEQYF	TGCAGTGCTAGAGATCCCAGGCGCCACGAGCAGTACTTC
TRBJ2-5	TRBV5-5	TRBD1	many	CASSLDPGQGTQYF	TGTGCCAGCAGCTTGGATCCAGGACAGGGAACCCAGTACTTC
TRBJ1-1	TRBV7-8	TRBD1	few	CASSYTGGMGEAFF	TGTGCCAGCAGCTATACAGGGGGCATGGGGGAAGCTTTCTTT
TRBJ1-2	TRBV7-2	NA	few	CASSDVGRLNYGYTF	TGTGCCAGCAGCGATGTCGGTCGCTTAAACTATGGCTACACCTTC
TRBJ2-3	TRBV29-1	TRBD1	many	CSVETWDRGLLAQDTQYF	TGCAGCGTTGAGACTTGGGACAGGGGACTCCTAGCACAAGATACGCAGTATTTT
TRBJ1-4	TRBV20-1	TRBD1	few	CSAGRQGNNEKLFF	TGCAGTGCTGGGAGACAGGGTAATAATGAAAAACTGTTTTTT
TRBJ2-5	TRBV5-1	NA	many	CASSLGDYIQETQYF	TGCGCCAGCAGCTTGGGAGACTACATCCAAGAGACCCAGTACTTC
TRBJ1-5	TRBV7-8	TRBD1	many	CASSFSGGGSQPQHF	TGTGCCAGCAGCTTCTCAGGGGGGGGATCGCAGCCCCAGCATTTT
TRBJ2-3	TRBV28	NA	few	CASSLRGRGRYLRPSDTQYF	TGTGCCAGCAGTTTGAGGGGTAGGGGCAGATATTTACGGCCGTCAGATACGCAGTATTTT
TRBJ1-1	TRBV6-6	NA	NA	CASMKAAGAIVEAFF	TGTGCCAGCATGAAGGCGGCAGGGGCGATCGTTGAAGCTTTCTTT
TRBJ1-2	TRBV4-3	NA	NA	CASSQDTTGYGYTF	TGCGCCAGCAGCCAAGACACGACCGGCTATGGCTACACCTTC
TRBJ2-5	TRBV10-3	TRBD2	few	CAISGVLAGGGGETQYF	TGTGCCATCAGTGGAGTTCTAGCGGGGGGTGGAGGAGAGACCCAGTACTTC
TRBJ1-2	TRBV12-3/TRBV12-4	TRBD1	many	CASNSGQGRGYTF	TGTGCCAGCAATTCCGGACAGGGACGCGGCTACACCTTC
TRBJ2-1	TRBV5-5	NA	many	CASSLRLAIEQFF	TGTGCCAGCAGCTTGCGGCTAGCTATTGAGCAGTTCTTC